Shown below are 14 T cell receptor beta chains from a single sample sequenced in a study of OX40 agonist ivuxolimab in advanced cancers. TCRdb's table, derived via immunoSEQ multiplex PCR, lists solely in-frame clones and lacks some. The table lists around 80,000 clones, 75% to 90% of them singletons, with roughly 2.7% in the top ten. The sequences come from CD4+ or CD8+ T cells sorted from blood, collected in a trial of the OX40 agonist ivuxolimab. Receptors were obtained from an adult with an advanced solid tumor such as melanoma, head and neck, liver or kidney cancer.

The gene calls are TRBV10-2 and TRBJ2-7; 8 bases match TRBD2. The CDR3 totals 14 residues. Germline V gene lookup returns CDR1 WSHSY and CDR2 SAAADI. Trimming removed 5 bases from V and 2 bases from J; junction bases left unmatched: 5. CDR3 protein: CASSQTSAPYEQYV. The DNA for the CDR3 is TGCGCCAGCAGTCAGACTAGCGCTCCCTACGAGCAGTACGTC.

This chain connects TRBV9 to TRBJ1-3, with unresolved D. V was clipped by 1 base and J by 0 bases, with 14 bases between them. The CDR3 has 17 amino acids. The germline gives CDR1 SGDLS, CDR2 YYNGEE. In DNA form, the CDR3 reads TGTGCCAGCAGCGTACAAGTAGGCCAAGACTCTGGAAACACCATATATTTT. This sequence encodes CASSVQVGQDSGNTIYF.

As DNA, the CDR3 is TGTGCCAGCAGGGAGGGACTAGCGGGGCGGGAGACCCAGTACTTC. This encodes CASREGLAGRETQYF. The chain employs TRBV2 and TRBJ2-5; 13 bases agree with TRBD2. Germline loops: CDR1 SNHLY, CDR2 FYNNEI. The CDR3 is 15 residues long. Trimming cost V 6 bases and J 5 bases; bases outside gene matches: 6.

V is TRBV6-5 and J is TRBJ1-1; D is ambiguous. CDR1 MNHEY and CDR2 SVGAGI come from the germline V gene. Trimming took off 0 bases at V and 1 base at J, with 9 bases between the two ends. This CDR3 is built from 15 residues. CDR3 in DNA: TGTGCCAGCAGTTACTCTCTATTGAGGAACACTGAAGCTTTCTTT. This codes for CASSYSLLRNTEAFF.

The chain is built from TRBV28 and TRBJ1-2; TRBD1 might be the D (6 bases). CDR3 size: 15 residues. Germline V CDR1 and CDR2: MDHEN, SYDVKM. Trimming removed 6 bases at V and 2 bases at J, with 16 bases between. This CDR3 is CASRGHLTPNYGYTF. In DNA, the CDR3 is TGTGCCAGCAGGGGACACCTTACTCCAAACTATGGCTACACCTTC.

The CDR3 reads CASSLGSYNEQFF. CDR3 in DNA: TGTGCCAGCAGTTTGGGGTCCTACAATGAGCAGTTCTTC. The V and J genes are TRBV11-1 and TRBJ2-1; D unclear. CDR3 length equals 13 residues. Germline loops: CDR1 SGHAT, CDR2 FQDESV (reference sequence). V was cut by 6 bases and J by 1 base, with 7 bases left in between.

The V and J genes are TRBV6-1 and TRBJ1-6; 7 nucleotides agree with TRBD1. V shed 6 bases, J shed 10 bases, and the junction held 12 bases outside the gene matches. This CDR3 has 15 amino acids. The germline V gene has CDR1 MNHNS and CDR2 SASEGT. The CDR3 spells CASRATGEGSSPLHF. For the CDR3, the DNA is TGTGCCAGCAGGGCAACAGGGGAAGGTTCATCACCCCTCCACTTT.

The chain employs TRBV6-6 and TRBJ1-1, with D unresolved. V was trimmed by 2 bases and J by 5 bases, leaving 12 bases between them. The CDR3 is made up of 14 amino acids. Germline CDR1 is MNHNY and CDR2 is SVGAGI (reference sequence). CDR3 sequence reads: CASSYDPTGTEAFF. In DNA form, the CDR3 reads TGTGCCAGCAGTTACGACCCAACGGGGACTGAAGCTTTCTTT.

About this clone itself: Within the sample, other DNA sequences also encode this same CDR3. CDR3 sequence reads: CASSTSGMNTEAFF. CDR3 bases: TGTGCCAGCAGTACGAGTGGGATGAACACTGAAGCTTTCTTT. The rearrangement uses TRBV9 and TRBJ1-1; D gene ambiguous. The CDR3 extends over 14 amino acids. Germline-derived CDR1 and CDR2 are SGDLS and YYNGEE. The V end lost 5 bases, the J end lost 0 bases, and 11 bases lay between the germline ends.

There are a few counts of this clone. This chain connects TRBV7-8 to TRBJ1-2; 10 nucleotides match TRBD1. CDR3 length: 17 amino acids. Germline CDR1 and CDR2: SGHVS and FQNEAQ. The V and J ends lost 1 base and 0 bases, in that order; junction bases with no gene match: 5. This chain's CDR3 is CASSLGPTGGSNYGYTF. CDR3 DNA: TGTGCCAGCAGCTTAGGACCGACAGGGGGCTCTAACTATGGCTACACCTTC.

The V and J genes are TRBV6-1 and TRBJ1-4; D may be TRBD1 (5 bases). Trimming cost V 10 bases and J 6 bases, with 18 bases left between them. Germline assignment: CDR1 MNHNS and CDR2 SASEGT. The CDR3 has 14 residues. The CDR3 DNA sequence: TGTGCCATCAACTCCAGGGTGGGGGATGAAAAACTGTTTTTT. It specifies CAINSRVGDEKLFF.

For the CDR3, the DNA is TGTGCCAGCAGTTATGGAACAGGGGGCTATGGCTACACCTTC. This gives the protein CASSYGTGGYGYTF. The rearrangement joins TRBV6-5 to TRBJ1-2, with 8 bases fitting TRBD1. In germline, CDR1 is MNHEY, CDR2 SVGAGI. The junction had 4 bases not matched to a gene; V was cut back by 3 bases and J by 4 bases. CDR3 length: 14 residues.

The chain links TRBV6-5 to TRBJ1-2, with D unresolved. The CDR3 has 14 amino acids. V lost 6 bases, J lost 7 bases, and 18 bases lay in between. CDR1 and CDR2 (germline): MNHEY, SVGAGI. The CDR3 loop is CASRSDGEGSGYTF. The CDR3 DNA sequence: TGTGCCAGCAGATCAGACGGGGAAGGAAGTGGCTACACCTTC.

The rearrangement joins TRBV19 to TRBJ1-5; no clear D. V was clipped by 3 bases and J by 5 bases, with 8 bases between them. The germline CDR1 and CDR2 sequences are LNHDA and SQIVND (reference sequence). This CDR3 has 13 amino acids. DNA of the CDR3: TGTGCCAGTAGTATGAACAACTATCAGCCCCAGCATTTT. It codes for CASSMNNYQPQHF.